This TCR beta chain emerged from a study of Ad26.COV2.S vaccination and SARS-CoV-2 variants. Documented treatment: over 15 received Ad26.COV2.S at low or high dose, single or two shots; 5 received placebo; per-sample allocation not given. Sample collection was performed on day 63 after the first vaccine or placebo injection. On this clone itself: Other DNA sequences in this specimen translate into the identical CDR3.

Libraries were prepared by immunoSEQ multiplex PCR; TCRdb keeps only in-frame clonotypes and omits some of them. This table holds about 680,000 clones, around 90% found once. Sequenced here: peripheral blood, sampled in a trial of Ad26.COV2.S vaccine versus placebo. The TCR was taken from a person aged 18-60 years who received the Ad26.COV2.S COVID-19 vaccine or a placebo.

The DNA of the CDR3 is TGTGCCAGCTCAAGGGACAGGGGCGATGAGCAGTTCTTC. Its protein is CASSRDRGDEQFF. The gene calls are TRBV18 and TRBJ2-1, with 10 positions matching TRBD1. CDR1 is KGHSH and CDR2 is LQKENI in the germline V gene. J was trimmed by 8 bases and V by 5 bases; bases with no gene match: 3. There are 13 residues in the CDR3.